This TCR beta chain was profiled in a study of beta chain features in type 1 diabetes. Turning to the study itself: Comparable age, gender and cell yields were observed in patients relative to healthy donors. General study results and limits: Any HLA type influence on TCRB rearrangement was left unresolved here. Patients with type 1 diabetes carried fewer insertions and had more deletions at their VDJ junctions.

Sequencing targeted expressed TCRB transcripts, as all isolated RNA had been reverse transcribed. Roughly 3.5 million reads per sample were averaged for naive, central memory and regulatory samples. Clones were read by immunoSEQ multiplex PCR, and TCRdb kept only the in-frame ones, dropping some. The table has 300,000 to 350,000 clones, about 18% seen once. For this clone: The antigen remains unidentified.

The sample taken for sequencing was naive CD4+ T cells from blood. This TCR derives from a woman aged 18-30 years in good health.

CDR3 region: CASSINELNTEAFF. CDR3 DNA sequence: TGTGCCAGTAGTATAAATGAGTTAAACACTGAAGCTTTCTTT. The V call is TRBV19, the J call TRBJ1-1; D call uncertain. Germline CDR1 is LNHDA and CDR2 is SQIVND (reference sequence). Trimming stripped 2 bases from V and 2 bases from J, with 9 bases between. The CDR3 runs to 14 residues.